Listed here are 28 T cell receptor beta chains from one sample, sequenced in a study of vaccination effects on CD4 cells after COVID-19. With approximately ten days of culture completed, CD4+ T cells were isolated. Two-dose vaccination with either BNT162b2 or mRNA-1273 was given to the participants. Assay used: immunoSEQ multiplex PCR; TCRdb lists only in-frame clones, some missing. There are 47,000 or so clones in the sample; approximately 70% occur only once, and around 6.7% lies in the top ten. No cognate antigen is known for these TCRs. This sample comprised CD4+ T cells from PBMCs cultured without peptide, obtained after COVID-19 vaccination. These receptors came from a human donor who received a COVID-19 vaccine.

CDR3 DNA: TGTGCCAGCTCACCAGACCAGCGCTATGGCTACACCTTC. Protein product: CASSPDQRYGYTF. The rearrangement links TRBV18 to TRBJ1-2; D is unclear. Per the germline V gene, CDR1 is KGHSH and CDR2 is LQKENI. The CDR3 is 13 residues long. V was shortened by 2 bases and J by 4 bases, with 8 bases between the two germline ends.

V gene TRBV3-1 (or the pseudogene TRBV3-2) combines with J gene TRBJ2-2; D is ambiguous. Germline V CDR1 and CDR2: LGHDT, YNNKEL (reference sequence). CDR3 length: 15 residues. Trimming pared 0 bases from V and 8 bases from J, leaving 13 bases between. CDR3 residues: CASSQEWTRPGELFF. For the CDR3, the DNA is TGTGCCAGCAGCCAAGAGTGGACCCGGCCAGGGGAGCTGTTTTTT.

The rearrangement uses TRBV7-7 and TRBJ2-6, with a tentative D call TRBD1 (5 bases). Germline V gene data show CDR1 as SSHAT and CDR2 as FNYEAQ (reference sequence). Trimming took off 5 bases at V and 3 bases at J, with 11 bases between the two ends. The CDR3 consists of 15 residues. DNA of the CDR3: TGTGCCAGCAGCCTACAGGATGTTGGGGCCAACGTCCTGACTTTC. Translation: CASSLQDVGANVLTF.

The CDR3 loop reads CASSLGTVRGGEKLFF. The CDR3 region has the DNA TGCGCCAGCAGCTTGGGGACAGTAAGGGGTGGTGAAAAACTGTTTTTT. The V and J genes are TRBV5-1 and TRBJ1-4; TRBD1 is a possible D gene (6 bases). This CDR3 has 16 residues. Trimming pared 0 bases from V and 7 bases from J, leaving 16 bases between. Germline values: CDR1 SGHRS, CDR2 YFSETQ.

The CDR3 coding sequence is TGTGCCAGCAGCTTAGTCGGGACTAGCGGTAATGAGCAGTTCTTC. It specifies CASSLVGTSGNEQFF. The chain links TRBV7-8 to TRBJ2-1, with 11 positions matching TRBD2. V shed 1 base and J 7 bases; nucleotides not matched to a gene: 3. CDR3 length equals 15 residues. Per germline, CDR1 SGHVS and CDR2 FQNEAQ.

The V gene is TRBV6-5, the J gene TRBJ1-1; unclear D gene. The V end lost 7 bases, the J end lost 4 bases, and 19 bases lay between the germline ends. In germline, CDR1 is MNHEY, CDR2 SVGAGI. The CDR3 extends over 15 amino acids. The CDR3 here is CASTAYGSPSTEAFF. The CDR3 DNA reads TGTGCCAGCACGGCTTACGGATCCCCCAGCACTGAAGCTTTCTTT.

This clone was counted a few times. The V gene is TRBV2, the J gene TRBJ1-5, with 8 nucleotides matching TRBD1. In germline, CDR1 is SNHLY, CDR2 FYNNEI. The trim removed 7 bases at V and 3 bases at J, leaving 8 bases unmatched. The CDR3 is 15 residues long. CDR3 bases: TGTGCCAGCAACCACAGGGGGGGAATCAATCAGCCCCAGCATTTT. Residues: CASNHRGGINQPQHF. The variable domain in full, with the rest retrieved from reference TRBV2 and TRBJ1-5, is EPEVTQTPSHQVTQMGQEVILRCVPISNHLYFYWYRQILGQKVEFLVSFYNNEISEKSEIFDDQFSVERPDGSNFTLKIRSTKLEDSAMYFCASNHRGGINQPQHFGDGTRLSIL.

This chain connects TRBV3-1 (or the pseudogene TRBV3-2) to TRBJ2-3; the D gene is possibly TRBD2 (5 bases). V was shortened by 0 bases and J by 2 bases, with 18 bases between the two germline ends. Germline loops: CDR1 LGHDT, CDR2 YNNKEL (reference sequence). The CDR3 totals 18 residues. The CDR3 is CASSQERVRVSLTDTQYF. DNA of the CDR3: TGTGCCAGCAGCCAAGAGCGGGTTCGGGTGTCCCTCACAGATACGCAGTATTTT.

The chain joins TRBV5-5 to TRBJ2-4; D is undetermined. V lost 0 bases to trimming and J lost 2 bases, with 12 bases between them. CDR1 is SGHKS and CDR2 is YYEKEE in the germline V gene (reference sequence). The CDR3 covers 16 residues. CDR3 amino acids: CASSLDPRGTKNIQYF. CDR3 nucleotide sequence: TGTGCCAGCAGCTTGGATCCCCGAGGAACCAAAAACATTCAGTACTTC.

The genes are TRBV7-9 and TRBJ1-6, with 7 bases matching TRBD1. The CDR3 contains 15 residues. V shed 1 base and J 4 bases; nucleotides not matched to a gene: 1. Germline V gives CDR1 SEHNR, CDR2 FQNEAQ (reference sequence). CDR3 nucleotide sequence: TGTGCCAGCAGCTTAGGACAGGGTTATAATTCACCCCTCCACTTT. Translated, it gives CASSLGQGYNSPLHF.

This clone has a single count. V and J are TRBV5-1 and TRBJ2-2; tentative D call: TRBD2 (6 bases). The CDR3 contains 14 residues. CDR1 SGHRS and CDR2 YFSETQ come from the germline V gene. The V end was cut by 2 bases, the J end by 1 base, with 6 bases between. The CDR3 sequence: CASSFSGNTGELFF. The CDR3 DNA is TGCGCCAGCAGCTTTAGCGGGAACACCGGGGAGCTGTTTTTT.

The CDR3 loop reads CASSISGSTDTQYF. CDR3 DNA: TGTGCCAGCAGTATTAGCGGAAGCACAGATACGCAGTATTTT. The genes are TRBV27 and TRBJ2-3; D may be TRBD2 (6 bases). The germline V gene has CDR1 MNHEY and CDR2 SMNVEV (reference sequence). The CDR3 is 14 residues long. V lost 5 bases, J lost 0 bases, and 9 bases lay in between.

The chain uses TRBV3-1 (or the pseudogene TRBV3-2) and TRBJ1-2; D not resolved. The CDR3 length is 12 residues. Germline CDR1 and CDR2: LGHDT and YNNKEL (reference sequence). The V end lost 1 base, the J end lost 7 bases, and 7 bases lay between the germline ends. The CDR3 nucleotides are TGTGCCAGCAGCCAAGGAGAGGGTGGCTACACCTTC. Translated, it gives CASSQGEGGYTF.

The chain links TRBV7-6 to TRBJ1-2; 8 bases line up with TRBD1. Germline V lookup: CDR1 SGHVS, CDR2 FNYEAQ. With V trimmed by 3 bases and J by 2 bases, 2 bases remained unmatched. The CDR3 consists of 14 residues. CDR3 region: CASSLDRANYGYTF. DNA of the CDR3: TGTGCCAGCAGCTTGGACAGGGCCAACTATGGCTACACCTTC.

In the case of this clone: Different DNA sequences within this sample yield the same CDR3. The genes are TRBV6-5 and TRBJ1-1; D unresolved. V was clipped by 2 bases and J by 1 base, with 2 bases between them. CDR1 MNHEY and CDR2 SVGAGI come from the germline V gene. CDR3 size: 12 residues. The CDR3 loop reads CASSYRNTEAFF. The CDR3 DNA follows: TGTGCCAGCAGTTACCGGAACACTGAAGCTTTCTTT.

CDR3 bases: TGTGCCAGCAGGTCGACTAATACCGGGGAGCTGTTTTTT. As protein: CASRSTNTGELFF. V and J are TRBV12-3 or TRBV12-4 and TRBJ2-2, with TRBD2 as a possible D gene (5 bases). The V gene lost 6 bases and the J gene lost 5 bases, with 10 bases spanning the gap. The CDR3 spans 13 residues.

The chain uses TRBV19 and TRBJ2-3; possibly TRBD2 for D (5 bases). The CDR3 spans 13 residues. Germline CDR1 and CDR2: LNHDA and SQIVND (reference sequence). V dropped 7 bases and J dropped 0 bases, with 8 bases sitting between them. The CDR3 loop is CASTGGSTDTQYF. The CDR3 DNA reads as TGTGCCAGTACTGGAGGAAGCACAGATACGCAGTATTTT.

The genes are TRBV19 and TRBJ2-2; possibly TRBD1 or TRBD2 for D (6 bases each). The CDR3 runs to 16 residues. Trimming stripped 2 bases from V and 6 bases from J, with 16 bases between. The germline V gene encodes CDR1 LNHDA and CDR2 SQIVND (reference sequence). CDR3 DNA: TGTGCCAGTAGTATACTTCCGGGGGCCGGGGCCGGGGAGCTGTTTTTT. It translates to CASSILPGAGAGELFF.

The rearrangement uses TRBV19 and TRBJ2-2, with 13 nucleotides matching TRBD2. CDR3 length equals 15 residues. The germline V gene encodes CDR1 LNHDA and CDR2 SQIVND (reference sequence). Trimming cost V 5 bases and J 7 bases; bases outside gene matches: 4. CDR3 residues: CASSVGTSGVGELFF. DNA for the CDR3: TGTGCCAGTAGTGTCGGGACTAGCGGGGTCGGGGAGCTGTTTTTT.

In DNA, the CDR3 is TGCGCCAGCAGCCGCGGGACAGGGGACAACAATCAGCCCCAGCATTTT. Its protein product is CASSRGTGDNNQPQHF. The chain has TRBV4-1 and TRBJ1-5; 10 bases align to TRBD1. Germline lookup yields CDR1 MGHRA and CDR2 YSYEKL. The V segment lost 4 bases and the J segment 3 bases; nucleotides outside the gene matches: 6. This CDR3 is 16 amino acids long.

CDR3 in DNA: TGTGCCAGCAGCCAAGAGTTCTCAGGGTACTATGGCTACACCTTC. Protein product: CASSQEFSGYYGYTF. This chain uses TRBV3-1 (or the pseudogene TRBV3-2) with TRBJ1-2; TRBD1 might be the D (5 bases). The CDR3 covers 15 residues. The germline CDR1 and CDR2 sequences are LGHDT and YNNKEL (reference sequence). Trimming left V 0 bases short and J 3 bases short, with 11 bases between.

This CDR3 reads CASSMDGGPYGYTF. Here the CDR3 DNA reads TGTGCCAGCAGTATGGACGGAGGACCCTATGGCTACACCTTC. V is TRBV2 and J is TRBJ1-2, with D unresolved. V lost 5 bases and J lost 4, with 14 bases in between. In germline, CDR1 is SNHLY, CDR2 FYNNEI. This CDR3 region has 14 residues.

The rearrangement uses TRBV27 and TRBJ1-2; no reliable D call. The CDR3 runs 14 residues. Germline CDR1 is MNHEY and CDR2 is SMNVEV (reference sequence). V was trimmed by 6 bases and J by 4 bases, leaving 15 bases between them. Written as DNA, the CDR3 is TGTGCCAGCAGGGGAACACAGTCCCCCTATGGCTACACCTTC. Protein product: CASRGTQSPYGYTF.

This clone was observed once. This sequence joins TRBV5-1 and TRBJ1-4; TRBD1 aligns across 7 bases. V lost 0 bases, J lost 8 bases, and 7 bases stayed unmatched. The CDR3 extends over 15 amino acids. Germline values: CDR1 SGHRS, CDR2 YFSETQ. CDR3 in DNA: TGCGCCAGCAGCTTGGCCGGGGACAGTAGGGAAAAACTGTTTTTT. This gives the protein CASSLAGDSREKLFF.

V gene TRBV4-1 combines with J gene TRBJ2-7; TRBD1 aligns across 7 bases. Germline V gives CDR1 MGHRA, CDR2 YSYEKL. CDR3 size: 16 residues. V lost 5 bases to trimming and J lost 2 bases; unmatched junction nucleotides: 12. The CDR3: CASSSWTGLVPYEQYF. The CDR3 DNA is TGCGCCAGCAGCTCCTGGACAGGTTTGGTACCCTACGAGCAGTACTTC.

This clone was recorded only once. The V gene is TRBV5-1, the J gene TRBJ2-1, with D perhaps matching TRBD2 (5 bases). Germline loops: CDR1 SGHRS, CDR2 YFSETQ. This CDR3 region has 12 residues. With 4 bases removed from V and 10 bases from J, the gap between germline ends came to 12 bases. The CDR3 region has the DNA TGCGCCAGCAGCGCCGGACTTACCGAGCAGTTCTTC. Its protein is CASSAGLTEQFF.

This clone has just one count. Without the conserved terminal phenylalanine or tryptophan, this CDR3 likely stems from a read error. The DNA is left out, because the CDR3 cannot be placed on it with certainty; the CDR3 is given as TCRdb lists it. The genes are TRBV5-1 and TRBJ1-2. Ends included, the CDR3 has 12 residues. The germline CDR1 and CDR2 sequences are SGHRS and YFSETQ. The CDR3 sequence: CASSLDGGPPLL.

This chain joins TRBV2 and TRBJ2-7, with D possibly called TRBD1 or TRBD2 (5 bases each). This CDR3 is built from 15 residues. Trimming took off 6 bases at V and 6 bases at J, with 21 bases between the two ends. Germline CDR1 SNHLY, CDR2 FYNNEI. The CDR3 loop is CASSGALGGYTEQYF. The CDR3 region has the DNA TGTGCCAGCAGCGGGGCTCTCGGAGGCTACACCGAGCAGTACTTC.